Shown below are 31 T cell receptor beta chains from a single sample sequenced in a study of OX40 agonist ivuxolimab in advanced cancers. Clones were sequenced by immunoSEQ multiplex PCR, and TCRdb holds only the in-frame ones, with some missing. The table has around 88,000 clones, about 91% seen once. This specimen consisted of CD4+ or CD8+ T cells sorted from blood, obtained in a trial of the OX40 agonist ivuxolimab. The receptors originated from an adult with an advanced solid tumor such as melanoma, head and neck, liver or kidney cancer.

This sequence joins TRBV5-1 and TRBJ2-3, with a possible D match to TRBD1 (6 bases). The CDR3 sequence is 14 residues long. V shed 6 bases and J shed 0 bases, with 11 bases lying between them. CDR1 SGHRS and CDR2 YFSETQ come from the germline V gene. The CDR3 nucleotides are TGCGCCAGCACCAGAGGACAGAGCACAGATACGCAGTATTTT. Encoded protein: CASTRGQSTDTQYF.

The CDR3 nucleotides read TGTGCCAGCAGCTCGGACAGGGGTATCCTCTACAATGAGCAGTTCTTC. It codes for CASSSDRGILYNEQFF. J is TRBJ2-1 and V is TRBV27, with TRBD1 matching over 9 bases. J lost 3 bases, V lost 6 bases, and 9 bases had no gene match. The CDR3 totals 16 residues. Germline V gene data show CDR1 as MNHEY and CDR2 as SMNVEV (reference sequence).

The CDR3: CASSMLDRFRDGYTF. CDR3 DNA: TGTGCCAGCAGCATGCTGGACAGGTTCAGGGATGGCTACACCTTC. The V call is TRBV7-2, the J call TRBJ1-2; 7 positions match TRBD1. This CDR3 region has 15 residues. Trimming removed 5 bases from V and 6 bases from J; junction bases left unmatched: 12. CDR1 and CDR2 (germline): SGHTA, FQGNSA.

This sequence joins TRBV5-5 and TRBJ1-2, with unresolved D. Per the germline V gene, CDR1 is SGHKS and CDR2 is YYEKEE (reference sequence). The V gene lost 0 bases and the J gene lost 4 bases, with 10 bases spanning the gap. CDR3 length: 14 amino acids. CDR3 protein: CASSLGPPGYGYTF. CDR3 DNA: TGTGCCAGCAGCTTGGGTCCCCCCGGCTATGGCTACACCTTC.

CDR3 sequence reads: CASSAGDTGELFF. In DNA form, the CDR3 reads TGTGCCAGCAGCGCAGGGGACACCGGGGAGCTGTTTTTT. The rearrangement joins TRBV6-6 to TRBJ2-2; TRBD1 might be the D (6 bases). The CDR3 totals 13 residues. Trimming pared 6 bases from V and 3 bases from J, leaving 8 bases between. The germline gives CDR1 MNHNY, CDR2 SVGAGI (reference sequence).

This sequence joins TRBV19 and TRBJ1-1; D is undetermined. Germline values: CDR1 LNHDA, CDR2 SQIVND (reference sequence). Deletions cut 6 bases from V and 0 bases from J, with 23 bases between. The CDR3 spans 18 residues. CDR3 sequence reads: CASSLAEGGLLMNTEAFF. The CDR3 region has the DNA TGTGCCAGTAGCCTCGCGGAGGGAGGTTTACTCATGAACACTGAAGCTTTCTTT.

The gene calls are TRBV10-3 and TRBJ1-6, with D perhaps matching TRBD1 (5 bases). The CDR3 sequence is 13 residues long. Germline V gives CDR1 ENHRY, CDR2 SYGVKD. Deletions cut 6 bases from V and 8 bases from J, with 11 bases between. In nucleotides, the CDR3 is TGTGCCATCAGGGGGCTCGGAGATTCACCCCTCCACTTT. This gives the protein CAIRGLGDSPLHF.

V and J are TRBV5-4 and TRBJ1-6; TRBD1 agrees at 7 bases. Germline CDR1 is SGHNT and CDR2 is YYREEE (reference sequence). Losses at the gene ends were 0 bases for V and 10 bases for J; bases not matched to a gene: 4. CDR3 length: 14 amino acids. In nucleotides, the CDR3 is TGTGCCAGCAGCTTGGGACAGGGAGGATCACCCCTCCACTTT. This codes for CASSLGQGGSPLHF.

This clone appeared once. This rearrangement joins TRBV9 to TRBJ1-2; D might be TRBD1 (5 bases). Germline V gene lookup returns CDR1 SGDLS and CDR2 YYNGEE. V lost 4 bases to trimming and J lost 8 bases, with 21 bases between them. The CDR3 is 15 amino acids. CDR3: CASSPGSEAGFGYTF. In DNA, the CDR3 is TGTGCCAGCAGCCCGGGGAGCGAGGCAGGGTTCGGCTACACCTTC.

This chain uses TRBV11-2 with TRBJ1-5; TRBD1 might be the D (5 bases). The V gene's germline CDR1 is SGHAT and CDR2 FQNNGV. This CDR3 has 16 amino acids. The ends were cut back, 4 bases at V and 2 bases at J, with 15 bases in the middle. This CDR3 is CASSSNQGSGNQPQHF. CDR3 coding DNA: TGTGCCAGCAGCTCGAACCAGGGTTCGGGCAATCAGCCCCAGCATTTT.

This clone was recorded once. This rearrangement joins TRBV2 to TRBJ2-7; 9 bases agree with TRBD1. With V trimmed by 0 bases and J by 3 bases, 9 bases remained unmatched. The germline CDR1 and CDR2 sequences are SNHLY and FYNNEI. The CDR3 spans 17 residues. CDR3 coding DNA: TGTGCCAGCAGTGAAGCCCTACCAAGACAGGGGGGCTACGAGCAGTACTTC. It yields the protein CASSEALPRQGGYEQYF.

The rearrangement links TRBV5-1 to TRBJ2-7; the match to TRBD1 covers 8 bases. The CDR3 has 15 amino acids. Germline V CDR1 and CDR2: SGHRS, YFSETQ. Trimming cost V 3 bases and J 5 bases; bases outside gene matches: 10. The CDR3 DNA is TGCGCCAGCAGCTACAGGGGGGACGTTTTCGACGAGCAGTACTTC. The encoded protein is CASSYRGDVFDEQYF.

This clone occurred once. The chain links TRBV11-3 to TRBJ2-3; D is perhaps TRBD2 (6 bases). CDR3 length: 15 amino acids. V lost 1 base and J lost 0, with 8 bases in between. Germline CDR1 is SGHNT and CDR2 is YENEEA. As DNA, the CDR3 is TGTGCCAGCAGCTTAGGCGGGACTAGCACAGATACGCAGTATTTT. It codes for CASSLGGTSTDTQYF.

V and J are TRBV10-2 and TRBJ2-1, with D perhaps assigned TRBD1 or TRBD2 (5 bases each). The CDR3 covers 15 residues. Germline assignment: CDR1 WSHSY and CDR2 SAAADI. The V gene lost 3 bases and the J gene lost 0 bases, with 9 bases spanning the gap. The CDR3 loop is CASSEGGGSYNEQFF. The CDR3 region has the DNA TGCGCCAGCAGTGAAGGTGGGGGCTCCTACAATGAGCAGTTCTTC.

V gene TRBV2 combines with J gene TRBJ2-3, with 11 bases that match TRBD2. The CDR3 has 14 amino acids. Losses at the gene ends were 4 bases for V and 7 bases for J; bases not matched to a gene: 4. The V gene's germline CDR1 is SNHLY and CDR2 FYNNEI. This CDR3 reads CASSGASGGNTQYF. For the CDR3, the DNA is TGTGCCAGCAGTGGGGCTAGCGGGGGGAATACGCAGTATTTT. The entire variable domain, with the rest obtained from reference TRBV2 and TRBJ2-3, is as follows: EPEVTQTPSHQVTQMGQEVILRCVPISNHLYFYWYRQILGQKVEFLVSFYNNEISEKSEIFDDQFSVERPDGSNFTLKIRSTKLEDSAMYFCASSGASGGNTQYFGPGTRLTVL.

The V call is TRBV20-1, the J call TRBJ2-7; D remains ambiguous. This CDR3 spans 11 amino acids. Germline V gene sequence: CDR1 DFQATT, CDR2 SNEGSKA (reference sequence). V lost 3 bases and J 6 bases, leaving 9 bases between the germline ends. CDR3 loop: CSASPQVEQYF. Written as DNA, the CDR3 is TGCAGTGCTAGCCCACAAGTCGAGCAGTACTTC.

CDR3: CASSPSMGAGAEAFF. The CDR3 DNA sequence: TGTGCCAGCAGCCCCTCGATGGGGGCTGGGGCTGAAGCTTTCTTT. The gene calls are TRBV11-2 and TRBJ1-1, with D possibly matching TRBD1 (6 bases). Germline CDR1 SGHAT, CDR2 FQNNGV. CDR3 length: 15 amino acids. V was trimmed by 5 bases and J by 6 bases, leaving 19 bases between them. Based on the CDR3 plus reference TRBV11-2 and TRBJ1-1, the full variable domain is EAGVAQSPRYKIIEKRQSVAFWCNPISGHATLYWYQQILGQGPKLLIQFQNNGVVDDSQLPKDRFSAERLKGVDSTLKIQPAKLEDSAVYLCASSPSMGAGAEAFFGQGTRLTVV.

CDR3 in amino acids: CASSLSGEQFF. DNA of the CDR3: TGTGCCAGCAGTCTTAGCGGCGAGCAGTTCTTC. The rearrangement joins TRBV6-1 to TRBJ2-1; a possible D gene is TRBD2 (6 bases). This CDR3 contains 11 residues. V was pared by 5 bases and J by 10 bases, with 9 bases between. Germline CDR1 reads MNHNS; CDR2 reads SASEGT.

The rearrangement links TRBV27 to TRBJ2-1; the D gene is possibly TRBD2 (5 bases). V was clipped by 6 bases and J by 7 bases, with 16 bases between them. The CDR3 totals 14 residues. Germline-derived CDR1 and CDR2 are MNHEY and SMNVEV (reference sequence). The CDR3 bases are TGTGCCAGCAGCGTAAGGCCGCGAGGGAATGAGCAGTTCTTC. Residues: CASSVRPRGNEQFF.

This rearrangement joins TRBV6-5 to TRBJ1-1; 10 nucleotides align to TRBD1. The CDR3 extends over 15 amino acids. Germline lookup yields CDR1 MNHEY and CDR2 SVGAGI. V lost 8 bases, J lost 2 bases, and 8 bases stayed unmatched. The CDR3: CASGGQGDVNTEAFF. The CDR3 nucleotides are TGTGCCAGCGGTGGACAGGGGGATGTTAACACTGAAGCTTTCTTT.

The CDR3 protein is CASSTGQGGFYDEKLFF. In DNA form, the CDR3 reads TGCGCCAGCAGCACCGGACAGGGGGGTTTTTATGATGAAAAACTGTTTTTT. The chain links TRBV5-1 to TRBJ1-4; 10 bases line up with TRBD1. The CDR3 is 17 amino acids. Per the germline V gene, CDR1 is SGHRS and CDR2 is YFSETQ. The V and J ends lost 4 bases and 6 bases, in that order; junction bases with no gene match: 12.

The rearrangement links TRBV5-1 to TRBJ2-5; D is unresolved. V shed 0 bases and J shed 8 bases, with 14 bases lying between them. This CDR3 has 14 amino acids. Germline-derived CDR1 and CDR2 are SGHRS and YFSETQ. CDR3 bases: TGCGCCAGCAGCTTGGAGATTATCCAGAATACCCAGTACTTC. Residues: CASSLEIIQNTQYF. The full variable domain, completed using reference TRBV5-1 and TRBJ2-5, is KAGVTQTPRYLIKTRGQQVTLSCSPISGHRSVSWYQQTPGQGLQFLFEYFSETQRNKGNFPGRFSGRQFSNSRSEMNVSTLELGDSALYLCASSLEIIQNTQYFGPGTRLLVL.

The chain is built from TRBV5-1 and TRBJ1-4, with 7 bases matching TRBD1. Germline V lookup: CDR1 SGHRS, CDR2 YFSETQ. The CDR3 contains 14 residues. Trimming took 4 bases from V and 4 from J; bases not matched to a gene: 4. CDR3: CASSAGTVNEKLFF. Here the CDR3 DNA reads TGCGCCAGCAGCGCGGGGACAGTTAATGAAAAACTGTTTTTT.

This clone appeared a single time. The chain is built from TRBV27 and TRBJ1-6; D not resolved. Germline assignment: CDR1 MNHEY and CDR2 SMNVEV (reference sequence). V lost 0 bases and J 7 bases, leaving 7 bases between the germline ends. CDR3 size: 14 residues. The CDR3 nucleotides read TGTGCCAGCAGTTTATCGAGGCAGAATTCACCCCTCCACTTT. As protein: CASSLSRQNSPLHF.

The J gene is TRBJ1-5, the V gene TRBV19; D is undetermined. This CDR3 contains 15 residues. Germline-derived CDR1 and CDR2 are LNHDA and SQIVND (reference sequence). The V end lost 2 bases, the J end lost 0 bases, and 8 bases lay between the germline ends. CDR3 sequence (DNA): TGTGCCAGTAGTATAATGGGTTATAGCAATCAGCCCCAGCATTTT. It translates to CASSIMGYSNQPQHF.

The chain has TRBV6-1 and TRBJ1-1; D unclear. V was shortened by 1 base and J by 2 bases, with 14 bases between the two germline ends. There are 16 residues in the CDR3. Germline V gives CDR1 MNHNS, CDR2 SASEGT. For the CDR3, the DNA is TGTGCCAGCAGTGAAGTACCGGGGTGGGGAAACACTGAAGCTTTCTTT. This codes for CASSEVPGWGNTEAFF.

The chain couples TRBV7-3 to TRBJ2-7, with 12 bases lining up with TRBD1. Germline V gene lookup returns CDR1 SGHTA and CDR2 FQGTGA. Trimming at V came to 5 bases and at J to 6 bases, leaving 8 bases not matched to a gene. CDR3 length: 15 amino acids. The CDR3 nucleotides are TGTGCCAGCAGCCTCCGGGACAGGGGGCTAGGCGAGCAGTACTTC. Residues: CASSLRDRGLGEQYF.

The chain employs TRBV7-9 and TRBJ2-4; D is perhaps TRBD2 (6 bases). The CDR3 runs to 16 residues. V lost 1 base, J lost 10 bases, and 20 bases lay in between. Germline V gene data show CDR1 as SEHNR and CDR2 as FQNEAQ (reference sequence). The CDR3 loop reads CASSLVRGTIVGIQYF. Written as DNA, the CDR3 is TGTGCCAGCAGCTTAGTACGCGGGACCATAGTGGGGATTCAGTACTTC.

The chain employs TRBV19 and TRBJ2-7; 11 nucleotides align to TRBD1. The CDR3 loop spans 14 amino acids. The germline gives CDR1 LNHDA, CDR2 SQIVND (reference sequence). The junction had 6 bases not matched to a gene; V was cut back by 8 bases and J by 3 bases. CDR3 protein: CASGDRGSIYEQYF. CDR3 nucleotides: TGTGCCAGTGGGGACAGGGGGTCAATCTACGAGCAGTACTTC.

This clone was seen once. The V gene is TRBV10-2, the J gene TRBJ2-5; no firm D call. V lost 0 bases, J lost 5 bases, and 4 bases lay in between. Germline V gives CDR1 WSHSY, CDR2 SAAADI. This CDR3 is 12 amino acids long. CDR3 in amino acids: CASSESGETQYF. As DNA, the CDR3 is TGCGCCAGCAGTGAGTCGGGTGAGACCCAGTACTTC.

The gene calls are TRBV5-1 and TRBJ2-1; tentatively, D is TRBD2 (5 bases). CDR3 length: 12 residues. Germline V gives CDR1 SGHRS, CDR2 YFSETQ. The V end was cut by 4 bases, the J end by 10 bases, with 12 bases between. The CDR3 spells CASSPGPGEQFF. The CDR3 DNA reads TGCGCCAGCAGCCCCGGTCCGGGGGAGCAGTTCTTC.